This T cell receptor beta chain was sequenced for a study of blood T cell repertoires in COVID-19. TCRdb's table, derived via immunoSEQ multiplex PCR, lists solely in-frame clones and lacks some. Counted here are 110,000 to 150,000 clones, approximately 84% occurring once; the ten biggest clones make up 1.6%. Sequences were obtained from PBMCs or T cells enriched from blood (not recorded which). This sequence was found in a woman younger than 30 who had been exposed to COVID-19.

The CDR3 region is CASSKVSRLGSTWQYF. The CDR3 DNA reads as TGTGCCAGCAGCAAAGTTAGTCGACTAGGCTCGACGTGGCAGTACTTC. J is TRBJ2-7 and V is TRBV21-1; TRBD2 is the table's D call and was not checked against the DNA. TRBV21-1 corresponds to a pseudogene. The CDR3 spans 16 residues.